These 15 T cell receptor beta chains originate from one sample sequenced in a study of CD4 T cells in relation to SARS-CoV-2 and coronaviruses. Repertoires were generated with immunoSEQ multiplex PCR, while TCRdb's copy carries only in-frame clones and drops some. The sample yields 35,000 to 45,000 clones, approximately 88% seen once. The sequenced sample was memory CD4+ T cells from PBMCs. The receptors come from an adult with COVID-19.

CDR3 residues: CASSYDRGREKLFF. CDR3 coding DNA: TGTGCCAGCAGTTATGATAGGGGTCGGGAAAAACTGTTTTTT. The chain joins TRBV6-5 to TRBJ1-4; D may be TRBD1 (5 bases). With 3 bases removed from V and 8 bases from J, the gap between germline ends came to 13 bases. The length of the CDR3 is 14 residues. Germline V gene data show CDR1 as MNHEY and CDR2 as SVGAGI.

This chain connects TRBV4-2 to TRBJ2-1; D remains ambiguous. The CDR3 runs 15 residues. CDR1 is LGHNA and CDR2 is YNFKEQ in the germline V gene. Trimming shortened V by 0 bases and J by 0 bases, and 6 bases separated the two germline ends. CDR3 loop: CASSQDLGSYNEQFF. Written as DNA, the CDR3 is TGTGCCAGCAGCCAAGATCTAGGCTCCTACAATGAGCAGTTCTTC.

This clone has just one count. For the CDR3, the DNA is TGTGCCAGCAGCCAAGTACGCGACAGCTCCTACGAGCAGTACTTC. This codes for CASSQVRDSSYEQYF. The V call is TRBV3-1 (or the pseudogene TRBV3-2), the J call TRBJ2-7; D perhaps matches TRBD1 (5 bases). The V and J ends lost 1 base and 0 bases respectively, with 10 bases between them. The V gene's germline CDR1 is LGHDT and CDR2 YNNKEL (reference sequence). The length of the CDR3 is 15 residues.

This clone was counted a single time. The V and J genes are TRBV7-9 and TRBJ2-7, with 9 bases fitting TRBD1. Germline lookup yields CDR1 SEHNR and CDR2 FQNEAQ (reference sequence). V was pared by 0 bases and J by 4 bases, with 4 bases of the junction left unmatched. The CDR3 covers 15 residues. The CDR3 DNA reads TGTGCCAGCAGCTTAGCAGGACAGGGGAAGTACGAGCAGTACTTC. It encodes CASSLAGQGKYEQYF.

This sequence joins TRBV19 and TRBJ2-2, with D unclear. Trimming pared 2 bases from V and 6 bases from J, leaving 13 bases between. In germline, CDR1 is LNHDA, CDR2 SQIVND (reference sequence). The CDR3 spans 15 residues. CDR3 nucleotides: TGTGCCAGTAGTATATCCAGCGCGGCCCCCGGGGAGCTGTTTTTT. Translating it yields CASSISSAAPGELFF.

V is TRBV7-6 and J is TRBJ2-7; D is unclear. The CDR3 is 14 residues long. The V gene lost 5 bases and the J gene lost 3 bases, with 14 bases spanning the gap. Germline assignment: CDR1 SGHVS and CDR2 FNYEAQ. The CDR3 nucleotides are TGTGCCAGCAGCCCGGGCAGTTCTTTCTACGAGCAGTACTTC. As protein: CASSPGSSFYEQYF.

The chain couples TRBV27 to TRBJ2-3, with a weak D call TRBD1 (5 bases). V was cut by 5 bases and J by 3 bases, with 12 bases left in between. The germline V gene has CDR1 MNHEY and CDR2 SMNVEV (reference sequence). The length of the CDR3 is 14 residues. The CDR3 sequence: CASSTLGQTDTQYF. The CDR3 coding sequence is TGTGCCAGCAGTACATTGGGGCAGACAGATACGCAGTATTTT.

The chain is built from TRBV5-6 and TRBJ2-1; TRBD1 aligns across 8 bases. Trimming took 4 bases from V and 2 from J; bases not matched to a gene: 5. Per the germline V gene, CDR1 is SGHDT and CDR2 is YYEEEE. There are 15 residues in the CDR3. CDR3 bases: TGTGCCAGCAGCCGGTCGGGACAGGCCTACAATGAGCAGTTCTTC. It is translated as CASSRSGQAYNEQFF. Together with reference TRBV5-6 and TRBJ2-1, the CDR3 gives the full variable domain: DAGVTQSPTHLIKTRGQQVTLRCSPKSGHDTVSWYQQALGQGPQFIFQYYEEEERQRGNFPDRFSGHQFPNYSSELNVNALLLGDSALYLCASSRSGQAYNEQFFGPGTRLTVL.

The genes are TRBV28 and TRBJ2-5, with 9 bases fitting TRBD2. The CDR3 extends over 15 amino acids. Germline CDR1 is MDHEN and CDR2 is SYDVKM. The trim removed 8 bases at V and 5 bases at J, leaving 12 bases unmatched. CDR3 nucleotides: TGTGCCAGCTACCCGGCGGGGGGGCCGTTGGAGACCCAGTACTTC. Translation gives CASYPAGGPLETQYF.

The CDR3 DNA is TGCGCCAGCAGCCGTCAGGGGGTCACCGGGGAGCTGTTTTTT. This sequence encodes CASSRQGVTGELFF. V is TRBV4-1 and J is TRBJ2-2; 7 positions agree with TRBD1. With 4 bases clipped from V and 4 bases from J, the junction kept 3 bases outside the gene matches. Germline-derived CDR1 and CDR2 are MGHRA and YSYEKL. CDR3 length: 14 amino acids.

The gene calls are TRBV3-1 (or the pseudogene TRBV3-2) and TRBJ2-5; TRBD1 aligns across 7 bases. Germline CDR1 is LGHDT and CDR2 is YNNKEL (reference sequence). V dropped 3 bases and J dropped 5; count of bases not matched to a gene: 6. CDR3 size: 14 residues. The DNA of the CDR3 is TGTGCCAGCAGCCAGGTTGAGGGGGCTGAGACCCAGTACTTC. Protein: CASSQVEGAETQYF.

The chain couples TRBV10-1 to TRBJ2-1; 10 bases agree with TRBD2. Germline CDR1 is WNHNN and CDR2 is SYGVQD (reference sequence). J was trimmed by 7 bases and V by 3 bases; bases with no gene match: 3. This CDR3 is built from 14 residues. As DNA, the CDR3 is TGCGCCAGCAGTGACAGCGGGGGGGCGAATGAGCAGTTCTTC. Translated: CASSDSGGANEQFF.

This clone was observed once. The CDR3 spells CASSSETGLGEQFF. The CDR3 coding sequence is TGCGCCAGCAGCTCGGAGACAGGGTTGGGTGAGCAGTTCTTC. V is TRBV5-1 and J is TRBJ2-1, with 7 nucleotides matching TRBD1. The CDR3 is 14 residues long. The J segment lost 9 bases and the V segment lost 3 bases, leaving 9 bases of the junction unmatched. The V gene's germline CDR1 is SGHRS and CDR2 YFSETQ.

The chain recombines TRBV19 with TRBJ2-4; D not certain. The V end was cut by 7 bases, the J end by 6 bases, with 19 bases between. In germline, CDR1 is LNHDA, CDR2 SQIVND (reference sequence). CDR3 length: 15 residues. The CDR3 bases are TGTGCCAGTACCCGAGACTCTAATAGAGGAAACATTCAGTACTTC. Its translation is CASTRDSNRGNIQYF.

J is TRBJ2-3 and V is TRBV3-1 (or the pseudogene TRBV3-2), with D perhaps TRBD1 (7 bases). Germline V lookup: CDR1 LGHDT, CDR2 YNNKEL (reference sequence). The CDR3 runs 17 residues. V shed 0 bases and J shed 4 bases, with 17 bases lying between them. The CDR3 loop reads CASSQEGPGGYADTQYF. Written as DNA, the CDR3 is TGTGCCAGCAGCCAAGAAGGACCAGGGGGGTACGCAGATACGCAGTATTTT.